Listed here are 2 T cell receptor beta chains from one sample, sequenced in a study of regulatory T cells in long-lasting Graves disease. In building TCR beta libraries, iRepertoire HTBI primers were used together with Arm-PCR of CDR3 regions. From the multiplex PCR reads, TCRdb called clonotypes with MiXCR, one entry per CDR3 protein. The sample yields 520,000 or so distinct CDR3 sequences, around 12% seen once. Time point noted: newly diagnosed GD, antithyroid drugs for less than 3 months. After RNA was extracted from PBMCs, the TCR library was made from it. The sample also formed part of further work on T cells in Graves' hyperthyroidism and ophthalmopathy.

Specimen: peripheral blood mononuclear cells (PBMCs), collected at new diagnosis, from a patient treated with antithyroid drugs. Receptors were obtained from a woman aged 25 to 39 with Graves disease.

The sample holds a few counts of this clonotype. J is TRBJ2-2 and V is TRBV13; D is possibly TRBD2 (6 bases). There are 15 residues in the CDR3. Germline lookup yields CDR1 PRHDT and CDR2 FYEKMQ (reference sequence). Trimming took 5 bases from V and 5 from J, leaving 15 bases between them. In nucleotides, the CDR3 is TGTGCCAGCAGCACAGGACTAAACCAAACCGGGGAGCTGTTTTTT. Protein product: CASSTGLNQTGELFF.

The table lists this clonotype with many counts. The J gene is TRBJ2-5, the V gene TRBV20-1, with 9 bases aligning to TRBD1. CDR3 length: 15 amino acids. Trimming removed 3 bases from V and 4 bases from J; junction bases left unmatched: 9. Germline CDR1 reads DFQATT; CDR2 reads SNEGSKA (reference sequence). The CDR3 protein is CSASVLTGGPETQYF. The CDR3 bases are TGCAGTGCTAGTGTACTCACAGGGGGCCCAGAGACCCAGTACTTC.